These 16 T cell receptor beta chains were sequenced from one sample in a study of identical twins. Each CDR3 protein gets one entry after TCRdb re-called the 5' RACE reads with MiXCR. The data hold 210,000 or so distinct CDR3 sequences, with approximately 8.3% observed a single time. These same data were also listed under a study on yellow fever vaccine responses in identical twins.

The sequenced material came from memory (CD45RO+) T cells sorted from blood. Receptors were obtained from a woman younger than 35 in good health.

This clonotype came up a few times. The J gene is TRBJ2-7, the V gene TRBV6-1, with TRBD1 identical over 10 bases. The CDR3 runs to 15 residues. V dropped 5 bases and J dropped 5; count of bases not matched to a gene: 9. Germline V CDR1 and CDR2: MNHNS, SASEGT. The CDR3 DNA follows: TGTGCCAGCAGTACCCGGGGACAGGGGAACCACGAGCAGTACTTC. Translation gives CASSTRGQGNHEQYF.

This chain uses TRBV6-1 with TRBJ1-5; D is uncertain. Trimming left V 6 bases short and J 2 bases short, with 11 bases between. This CDR3 has 14 residues. From germline, CDR1 is MNHNS and CDR2 SASEGT. CDR3 DNA sequence: TGTGCCAGCAGGCTTTTTTCGGGCAATCAGCCCCAGCATTTT. Protein sequence: CASRLFSGNQPQHF.

This clonotype was detected many times. This sequence joins TRBV29-1 and TRBJ1-1; unclear D gene. The V and J ends lost 4 bases and 0 bases respectively, with 6 bases between them. Germline values: CDR1 SQVTM, CDR2 ANQGSEA. The CDR3 totals 12 residues. The CDR3 bases are TGCAGCGTTGGTCGGATGAACACTGAAGCTTTCTTT. Its protein product is CSVGRMNTEAFF.

The V gene is TRBV20-1, the J gene TRBJ2-3, with D possibly TRBD2 on 6 matching bases. Per germline, CDR1 DFQATT and CDR2 SNEGSKA (reference sequence). The CDR3 is 14 amino acids. Between the trimmed V and J ends, which lost 7 bases and 2 bases, there was a span of 16 bases. This CDR3 reads CSVPEWGVTDTQYF. CDR3 DNA: TGCAGTGTACCGGAATGGGGGGTCACAGATACGCAGTATTTT.

Ten or more counts support this clonotype. The chain combines TRBV6-4 with TRBJ2-1, with no clear D. V was trimmed by 0 bases and J by 3 bases, leaving 9 bases between them. Germline V gene lookup returns CDR1 MRHNA and CDR2 SNTAGT. CDR3 length equals 15 residues. The CDR3 reads CASSDSMGGYNEQFF. The CDR3 region has the DNA TGTGCCAGCAGTGACTCGATGGGCGGCTACAATGAGCAGTTCTTC.

V is TRBV5-1 and J is TRBJ2-7; unclear D gene. Trimming stripped 2 bases from V and 1 base from J, with 7 bases between. The CDR3 runs to 13 residues. The germline V gene has CDR1 SGHRS and CDR2 YFSETQ. The CDR3 loop is CASSFSVSYEQYF. As DNA, the CDR3 is TGCGCCAGCAGCTTTTCTGTATCCTACGAGCAGTACTTC.

This clonotype was detected ten times or more. The chain carries TRBV7-9 and TRBJ1-1; no reliable D call. Trimming took 1 base from V and 4 from J, leaving 7 bases between them. The CDR3 extends over 13 amino acids. In germline, CDR1 is SEHNR, CDR2 FQNEAQ (reference sequence). The CDR3 nucleotides read TGTGCCAGCAGCTTAGTGACTGGCACTGAAGCTTTCTTT. As protein: CASSLVTGTEAFF.

This clonotype was counted ten times or more. V usage is TRBV29-1 and J usage is TRBJ1-5; 7 bases are a match to TRBD1. Germline V gives CDR1 SQVTM, CDR2 ANQGSEA. The CDR3 is 13 residues long. J lost 2 bases, V lost 6 bases, and 4 bases had no gene match. CDR3: CSVVTGGNQPQHF. The CDR3 bases are TGCAGCGTAGTAACAGGGGGCAATCAGCCCCAGCATTTT.

This chain connects TRBV20-1 to TRBJ2-3; the D is unclear. V was trimmed by 3 bases and J by 7 bases, leaving 17 bases between them. The CDR3 is 14 amino acids. The germline CDR1 and CDR2 sequences are DFQATT and SNEGSKA (reference sequence). The CDR3 reads CSARSPGPRNTQYF. In DNA, the CDR3 is TGCAGTGCTAGGAGTCCGGGCCCACGAAATACGCAGTATTTT.

This clonotype was counted only a few times. This rearrangement joins TRBV28 to TRBJ1-2; TRBD1 might be the D (5 bases). In germline, CDR1 is MDHEN, CDR2 SYDVKM. The CDR3 is made up of 13 amino acids. V was shortened by 6 bases and J by 6 bases, with 14 bases between the two germline ends. The DNA for the CDR3 is TGTGCCAGCAGATCCTGGGGGTCACATGGCTACACCTTC. This gives the protein CASRSWGSHGYTF.

The V and J genes are TRBV6-6 and TRBJ2-4, with no clear D. CDR3 size: 12 residues. CDR1 MNHNY and CDR2 SVGAGI come from the germline V gene (reference sequence). Trimming cost V 7 bases and J 9 bases, with 13 bases left between them. The CDR3 protein is CASKPKGTIQYF. As DNA, the CDR3 is TGTGCCAGCAAACCAAAGGGAACCATTCAGTACTTC.

This clonotype was counted between two and nine times. The chain employs TRBV20-1 and TRBJ2-2; possibly TRBD2 for D (6 bases). There are 17 residues in the CDR3. CDR1 and CDR2 from the germline V gene are DFQATT and SNEGSKA (reference sequence). Trimming pared 6 bases from V and 0 bases from J, leaving 20 bases between. The CDR3 bases are TGCAGTGCCCGAGAGACCCGAGCGGGCTCGAACACCGGGGAGCTGTTTTTT. This codes for CSARETRAGSNTGELFF.

This clonotype was recorded many times. The J gene is TRBJ2-1, the V gene TRBV5-1; 9 positions match TRBD2. Germline V gene lookup returns CDR1 SGHRS and CDR2 YFSETQ. This CDR3 is built from 15 residues. The V segment lost 6 bases and the J segment 8 bases; nucleotides outside the gene matches: 12. CDR3 sequence: CASNPGLAGIDEQFF. The CDR3 nucleotides read TGCGCCAGCAACCCCGGGCTAGCGGGAATTGATGAGCAGTTCTTC.

This clonotype turned up a few times. The chain carries TRBV6-4 and TRBJ2-3; TRBD2 agrees at 10 bases. J lost 14 bases, V lost 2 bases, and 4 bases had no gene match. The CDR3 extends over 12 amino acids. Germline assignment: CDR1 MRHNA and CDR2 SNTAGT. This CDR3 reads CASSDGASGRYF. CDR3 nucleotides: TGTGCCAGCAGTGACGGGGCTAGCGGGAGGTATTTT.

This clonotype was seen repeatedly, ten times or more. The J gene is TRBJ2-7, the V gene TRBV4-2; D might be TRBD2 (6 bases). The CDR3 sequence is 16 residues long. Germline V gives CDR1 LGHNA, CDR2 YNFKEQ. Trimming took off 0 bases at V and 3 bases at J, with 15 bases between the two ends. The CDR3 loop is CASSQEDSGRNYEQYF. The DNA of the CDR3 is TGTGCCAGCAGCCAAGAAGATAGCGGTAGGAACTACGAGCAGTACTTC.

This clonotype was observed at least ten times. The chain combines TRBV29-1 with TRBJ2-3; D call uncertain. The V end lost 7 bases, the J end lost 4 bases, and 12 bases lay between the germline ends. The CDR3 runs 12 residues. CDR1 is SQVTM, CDR2 ANQGSEA, per germline. CDR3 amino acids: CSAPSRADTQYF. The CDR3 DNA reads TGCAGCGCCCCGAGCCGCGCAGATACGCAGTATTTT.